This paragraph covers one T cell receptor beta chain sequence. Its matching antigen is unknown. TCRdb fed the 5' RACE reads into MiXCR, producing one record per CDR3 protein. This table has 150,000 or so distinct CDR3 sequences, roughly a third appearing once. This sample is drawn from a study of CD8 T cells in ankylosing spondylitis. The CDR3 runs 17 residues. Study-level results: According to the report, clones linked to the disease were significantly enriched in matched synovial fluid samples taken from ankylosing spondylitis patients. Some of the motif variants had earlier been found in reactive arthritis patients' fluid and blood.

The chain is built from TRBV21-1 and TRBJ2-3. TRBV21-1 is a known pseudogene. Sample: synovial fluid, either unsorted or a sorted T cell fraction (not recorded which). This clonotype originated in a male donor with ankylosing spondylitis. The CDR3 coding sequence is TGTGCCAGCAGCAAAGCTACAGATAGGGTTGGCGTCAATACGCAGTATTTT. Translation gives CASSKATDRVGVNTQYF.